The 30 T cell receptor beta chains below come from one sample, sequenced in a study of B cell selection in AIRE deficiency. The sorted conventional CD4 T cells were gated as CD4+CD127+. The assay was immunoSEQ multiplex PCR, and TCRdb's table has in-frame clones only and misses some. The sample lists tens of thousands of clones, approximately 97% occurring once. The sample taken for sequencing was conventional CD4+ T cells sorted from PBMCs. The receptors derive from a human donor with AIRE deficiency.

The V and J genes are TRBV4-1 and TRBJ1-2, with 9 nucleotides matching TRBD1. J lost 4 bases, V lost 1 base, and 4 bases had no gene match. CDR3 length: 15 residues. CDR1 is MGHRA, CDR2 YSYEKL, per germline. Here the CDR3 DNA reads TGCGCCAGCAGCCAAGTCGGGACAGGGCTCTATGGCTACACCTTC. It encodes CASSQVGTGLYGYTF.

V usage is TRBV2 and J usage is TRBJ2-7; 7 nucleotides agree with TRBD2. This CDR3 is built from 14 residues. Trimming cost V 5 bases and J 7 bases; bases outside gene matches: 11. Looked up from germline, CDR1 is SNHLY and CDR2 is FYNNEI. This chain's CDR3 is CASSYGLGGSEQYF. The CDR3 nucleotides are TGTGCCAGCAGTTACGGTTTGGGGGGGTCGGAGCAGTACTTC.

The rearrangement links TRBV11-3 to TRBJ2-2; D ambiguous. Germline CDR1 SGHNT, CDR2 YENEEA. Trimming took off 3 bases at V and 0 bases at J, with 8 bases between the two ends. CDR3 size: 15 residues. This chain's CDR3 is CASSFSPSNTGELFF. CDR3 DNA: TGTGCCAGCAGCTTTTCTCCGTCGAACACCGGGGAGCTGTTTTTT.

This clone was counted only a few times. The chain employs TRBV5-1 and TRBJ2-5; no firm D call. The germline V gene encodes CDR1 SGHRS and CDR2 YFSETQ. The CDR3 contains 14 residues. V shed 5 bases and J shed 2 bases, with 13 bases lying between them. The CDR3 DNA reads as TGCGCCAGCAGGGCCCGGAGCCAACAAGAGACCCAGTACTTC. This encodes CASRARSQQETQYF.

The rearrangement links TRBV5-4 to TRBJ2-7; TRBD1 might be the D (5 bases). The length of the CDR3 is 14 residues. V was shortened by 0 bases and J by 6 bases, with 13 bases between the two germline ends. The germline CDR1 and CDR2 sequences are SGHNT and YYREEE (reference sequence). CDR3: CASSLAGQGPEQYF. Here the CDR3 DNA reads TGTGCCAGCAGCTTGGCTGGTCAGGGCCCCGAGCAGTACTTC. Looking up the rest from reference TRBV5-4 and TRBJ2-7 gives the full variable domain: ETGVTQSPTHLIKTRGQQVTLRCSSQSGHNTVSWYQQALGQGPQFIFQYYREEENGRGNFPPRFSGLQFPNYSSELNVNALELDDSALYLCASSLAGQGPEQYFGPGTRLTVT.

This chain's CDR3 is CASSPRGGATNTGELFF. The CDR3 coding sequence is TGTGCCAGCTCACCCCGTGGGGGGGCGACTAACACCGGGGAGCTGTTTTTT. J is TRBJ2-2 and V is TRBV18, with D perhaps matching TRBD2 (7 bases). CDR3 size: 17 residues. Per the germline V gene, CDR1 is KGHSH and CDR2 is LQKENI. V lost 3 bases and J 2 bases, leaving 16 bases between the germline ends. The whole variable domain, remainder taken from reference TRBV18 and TRBJ2-2, is NAGVMQNPRHLVRRRGQEARLRCSPMKGHSHVYWYRQLPEEGLKFMVYLQKENIIDESGMPKERFSAEFPKEGPSILRIQQVVRGDSAAYFCASSPRGGATNTGELFFGEGSRLTVL.

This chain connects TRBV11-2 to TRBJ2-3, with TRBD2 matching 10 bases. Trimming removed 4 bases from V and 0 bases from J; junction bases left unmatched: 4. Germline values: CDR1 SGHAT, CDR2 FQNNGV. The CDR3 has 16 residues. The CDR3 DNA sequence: TGTGCCAGCAGCTCAGGACTAGCGGCGAGCACAGATACGCAGTATTTT. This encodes CASSSGLAASTDTQYF.

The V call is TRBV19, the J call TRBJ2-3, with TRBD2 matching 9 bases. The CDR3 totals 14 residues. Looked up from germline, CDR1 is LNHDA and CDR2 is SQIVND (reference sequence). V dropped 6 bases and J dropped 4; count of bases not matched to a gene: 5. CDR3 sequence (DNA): TGTGCCAGTAGGCGGGGGGGGAAGGCAGATACGCAGTATTTT. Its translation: CASRRGGKADTQYF.

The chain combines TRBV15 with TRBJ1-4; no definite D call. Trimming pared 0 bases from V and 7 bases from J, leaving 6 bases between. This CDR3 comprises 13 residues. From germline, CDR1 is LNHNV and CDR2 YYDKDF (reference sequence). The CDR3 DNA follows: TGTGCCACCAGCAGAGATCTGGGTGAAAAACTGTTTTTT. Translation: CATSRDLGEKLFF.

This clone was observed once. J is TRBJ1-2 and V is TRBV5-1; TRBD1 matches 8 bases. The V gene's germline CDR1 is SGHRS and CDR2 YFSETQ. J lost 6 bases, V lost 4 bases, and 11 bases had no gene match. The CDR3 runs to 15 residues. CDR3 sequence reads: CASSRGQAVDNGYTF. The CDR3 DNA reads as TGCGCCAGCAGCCGGGGACAGGCGGTTGACAATGGCTACACCTTC.

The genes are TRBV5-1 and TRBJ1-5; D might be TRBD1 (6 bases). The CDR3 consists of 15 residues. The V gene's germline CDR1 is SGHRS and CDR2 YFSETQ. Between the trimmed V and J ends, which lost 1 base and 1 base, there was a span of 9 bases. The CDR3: CASSLQGQSNQPQHF. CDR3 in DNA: TGCGCCAGCAGCTTGCAGGGGCAGAGCAATCAGCCCCAGCATTTT.

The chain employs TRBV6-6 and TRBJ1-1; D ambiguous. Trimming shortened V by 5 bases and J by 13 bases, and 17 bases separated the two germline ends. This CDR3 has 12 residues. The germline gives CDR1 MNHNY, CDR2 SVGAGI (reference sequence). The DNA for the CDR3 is TGTGCCAGCAGTGGCGTGAAGGGTTTGGTTTTCTTT. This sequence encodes CASSGVKGLVFF.

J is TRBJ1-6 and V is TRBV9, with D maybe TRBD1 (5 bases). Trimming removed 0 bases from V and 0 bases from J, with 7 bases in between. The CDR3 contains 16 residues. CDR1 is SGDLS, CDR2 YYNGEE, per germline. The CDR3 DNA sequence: TGTGCCAGCAGCGTAGGGGGGAGCTCCTATAATTCACCCCTCCACTTT. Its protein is CASSVGGSSYNSPLHF. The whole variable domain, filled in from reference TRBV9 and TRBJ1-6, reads DSGVTQTPKHLITATGQRVTLRCSPRSGDLSVYWYQQSLDQGLQFLIQYYNGEERAKGNILERFSAQQFPDLHSELNLSSLELGDSALYFCASSVGGSSYNSPLHFGNGTRLTVT.

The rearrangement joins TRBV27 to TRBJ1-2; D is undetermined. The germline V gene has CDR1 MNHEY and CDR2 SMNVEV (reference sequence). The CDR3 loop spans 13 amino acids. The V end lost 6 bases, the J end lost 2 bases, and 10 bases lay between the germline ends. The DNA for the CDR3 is TGTGCCAGCAGACTCGAGGGAAACTATGGCTACACCTTC. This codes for CASRLEGNYGYTF.

CDR3 coding DNA: TGCGCCAGCAGCTTGGGATTACAGTCGGGAACCGGGGAGCTGTTTTTT. Translation: CASSLGLQSGTGELFF. The chain carries TRBV5-1 and TRBJ2-2, with a weak D call TRBD2 (5 bases). The length of the CDR3 is 16 residues. Germline V gives CDR1 SGHRS, CDR2 YFSETQ. The V and J ends lost 0 bases and 5 bases respectively, with 14 bases between them. Variable domain in full (rest from reference TRBV5-1 and TRBJ2-2): KAGVTQTPRYLIKTRGQQVTLSCSPISGHRSVSWYQQTPGQGLQFLFEYFSETQRNKGNFPGRFSGRQFSNSRSEMNVSTLELGDSALYLCASSLGLQSGTGELFFGEGSRLTVL.

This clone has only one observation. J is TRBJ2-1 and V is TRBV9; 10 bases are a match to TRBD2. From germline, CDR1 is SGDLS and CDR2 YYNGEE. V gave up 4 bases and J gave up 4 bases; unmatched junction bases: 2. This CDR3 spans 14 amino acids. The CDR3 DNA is TGTGCCAGCAGCCGGACTAGCGGTTACAATGAGCAGTTCTTC. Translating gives CASSRTSGYNEQFF.

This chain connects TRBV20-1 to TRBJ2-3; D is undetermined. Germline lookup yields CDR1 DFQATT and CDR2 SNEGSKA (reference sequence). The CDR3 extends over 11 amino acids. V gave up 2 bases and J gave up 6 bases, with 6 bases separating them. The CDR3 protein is CSARRVDTQYF. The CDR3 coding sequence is TGCAGTGCTAGACGGGTGGATACGCAGTATTTT.

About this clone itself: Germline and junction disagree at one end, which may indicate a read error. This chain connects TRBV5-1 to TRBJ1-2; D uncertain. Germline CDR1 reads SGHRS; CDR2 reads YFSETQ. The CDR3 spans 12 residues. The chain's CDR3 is CASSLELTNLSF. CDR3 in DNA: TGCGCCAGCAGCTTGGAGTTGACTAATCTCTCATTC.

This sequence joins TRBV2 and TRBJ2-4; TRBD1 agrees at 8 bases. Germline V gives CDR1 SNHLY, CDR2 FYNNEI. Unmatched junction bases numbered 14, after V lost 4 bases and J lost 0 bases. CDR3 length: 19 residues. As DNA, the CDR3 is TGTGCCAGCAGTGTTGAGAAGACAGGGGTCTTACTAGCCAAAAACATTCAGTACTTC. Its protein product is CASSVEKTGVLLAKNIQYF.

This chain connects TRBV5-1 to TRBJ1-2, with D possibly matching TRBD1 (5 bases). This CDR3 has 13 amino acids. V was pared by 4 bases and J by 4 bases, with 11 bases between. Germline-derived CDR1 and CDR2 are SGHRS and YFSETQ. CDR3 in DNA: TGCGCCAGCAGCCAAGGACACCCCTATGGCTACACCTTC. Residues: CASSQGHPYGYTF. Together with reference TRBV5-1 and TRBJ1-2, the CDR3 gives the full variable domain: KAGVTQTPRYLIKTRGQQVTLSCSPISGHRSVSWYQQTPGQGLQFLFEYFSETQRNKGNFPGRFSGRQFSNSRSEMNVSTLELGDSALYLCASSQGHPYGYTFGSGTRLTVV.

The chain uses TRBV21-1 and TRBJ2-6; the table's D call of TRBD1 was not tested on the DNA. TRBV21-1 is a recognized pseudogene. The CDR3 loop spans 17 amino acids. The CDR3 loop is CASSKGTVLRGANVLTF. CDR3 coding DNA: TGTGCCAGCAGCAAAGGGACAGTCCTTAGGGGGGCCAACGTCCTGACTTTC.

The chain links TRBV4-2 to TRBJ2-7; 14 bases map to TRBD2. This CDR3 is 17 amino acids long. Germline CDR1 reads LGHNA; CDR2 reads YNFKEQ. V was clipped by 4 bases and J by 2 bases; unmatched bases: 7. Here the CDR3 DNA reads TGTGCCAGCAGCCCGGGACTAGCGGGAGTAGGCGCCTACGAGCAGTACTTC. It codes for CASSPGLAGVGAYEQYF.

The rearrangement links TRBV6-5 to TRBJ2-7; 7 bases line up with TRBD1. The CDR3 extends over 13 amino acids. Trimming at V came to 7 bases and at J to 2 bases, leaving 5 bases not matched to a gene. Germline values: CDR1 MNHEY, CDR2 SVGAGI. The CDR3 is CASTKGQTYEQYF. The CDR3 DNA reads TGTGCCAGCACCAAGGGACAGACCTACGAGCAGTACTTC.

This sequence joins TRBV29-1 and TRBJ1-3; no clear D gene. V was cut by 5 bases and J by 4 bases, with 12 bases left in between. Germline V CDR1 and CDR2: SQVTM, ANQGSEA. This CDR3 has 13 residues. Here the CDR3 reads CSVWTTYGNTIYF. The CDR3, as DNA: TGCAGCGTTTGGACGACCTACGGAAACACCATATATTTT.

DNA of the CDR3: TGTGCCAGCAGCTCCGAGGTCCCAGGGCCTGGGGCTTTCTTT. Residues: CASSSEVPGPGAFF. The chain couples TRBV7-9 to TRBJ1-1; D perhaps matches TRBD1 (5 bases). The ends were cut back, 4 bases at V and 11 bases at J, with 20 bases in the middle. CDR3 length: 14 amino acids. In germline, CDR1 is SEHNR, CDR2 FQNEAQ (reference sequence).

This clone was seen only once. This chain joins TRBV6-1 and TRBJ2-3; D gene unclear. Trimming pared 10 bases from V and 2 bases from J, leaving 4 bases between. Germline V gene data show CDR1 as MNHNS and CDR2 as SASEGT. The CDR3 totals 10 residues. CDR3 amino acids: CATSTDTQYF. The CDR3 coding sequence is TGTGCCACCTCCACAGATACGCAGTATTTT.

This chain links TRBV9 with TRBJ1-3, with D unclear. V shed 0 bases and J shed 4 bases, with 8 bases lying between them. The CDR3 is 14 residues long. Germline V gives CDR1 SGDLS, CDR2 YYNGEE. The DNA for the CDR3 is TGTGCCAGCAGCGTAGATGTCCCAGGAAACACCATATATTTT. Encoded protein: CASSVDVPGNTIYF.

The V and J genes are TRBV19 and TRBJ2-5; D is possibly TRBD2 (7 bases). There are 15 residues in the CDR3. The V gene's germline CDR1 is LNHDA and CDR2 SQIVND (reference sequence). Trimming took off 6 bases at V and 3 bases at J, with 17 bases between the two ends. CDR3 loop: CASSQGLAAKETQYF. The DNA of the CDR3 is TGTGCCAGTAGCCAGGGGCTAGCGGCGAAAGAGACCCAGTACTTC. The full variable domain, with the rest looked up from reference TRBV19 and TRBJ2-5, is DGGITQSPKYLFRKEGQNVTLSCEQNLNHDAMYWYRQDPGQGLRLIYYSQIVNDFQKGDIAEGYSVSREKKESFPLTVTSAQKNPTAFYLCASSQGLAAKETQYFGPGTRLLVL.

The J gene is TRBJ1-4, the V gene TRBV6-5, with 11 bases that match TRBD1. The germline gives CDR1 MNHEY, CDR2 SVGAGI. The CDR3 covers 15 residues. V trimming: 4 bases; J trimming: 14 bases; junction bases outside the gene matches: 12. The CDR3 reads CASSSQHGQGASLFF. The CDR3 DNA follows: TGTGCCAGCAGTTCCCAACACGGACAGGGGGCTAGCCTGTTTTTT.

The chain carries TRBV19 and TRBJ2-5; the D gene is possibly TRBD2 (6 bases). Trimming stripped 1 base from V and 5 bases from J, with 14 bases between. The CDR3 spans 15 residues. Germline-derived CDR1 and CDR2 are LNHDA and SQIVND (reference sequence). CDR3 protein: CASSIVGSGRETQYF. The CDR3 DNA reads TGTGCCAGTAGTATAGTAGGTAGCGGAAGGGAGACCCAGTACTTC.